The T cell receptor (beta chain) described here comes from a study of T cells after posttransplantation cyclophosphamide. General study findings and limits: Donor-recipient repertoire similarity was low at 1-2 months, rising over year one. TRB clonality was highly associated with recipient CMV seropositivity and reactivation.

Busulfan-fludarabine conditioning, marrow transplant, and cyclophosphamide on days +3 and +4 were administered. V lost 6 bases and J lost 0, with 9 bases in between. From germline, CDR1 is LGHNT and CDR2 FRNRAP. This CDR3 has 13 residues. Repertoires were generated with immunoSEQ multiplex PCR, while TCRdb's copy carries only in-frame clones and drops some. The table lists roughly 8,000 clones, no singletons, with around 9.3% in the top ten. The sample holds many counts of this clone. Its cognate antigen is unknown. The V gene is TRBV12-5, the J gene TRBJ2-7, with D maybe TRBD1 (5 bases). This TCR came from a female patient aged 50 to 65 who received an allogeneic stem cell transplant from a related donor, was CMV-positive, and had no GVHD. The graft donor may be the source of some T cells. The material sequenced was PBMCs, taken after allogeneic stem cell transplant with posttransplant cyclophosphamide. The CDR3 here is CASGSDSSYEQYF. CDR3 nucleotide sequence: TGTGCTAGTGGCTCCGACAGCTCCTACGAGCAGTACTTC.